This T cell receptor beta chain stems from a study of fetal regulatory T cell absence and autoimmunity (dated by TCRdb to 2016 to 2017). For context, the study as a whole: Exocrine pancreas autoimmunity was seen in the IPEX patients without clinical diabetes. Paper-wide results and their limitations: Significant oligoclonal enrichment of the TCR compartment was observed in pancreas versus cord blood, with some top clones enriched more than 100-fold. The oligoclonal enrichment was interpreted as supporting antigen-driven autoimmunity in the pancreas before birth in IPEX syndrome. Cord blood and pancreas had broadly similar TRB gene family usage, resembling published neonatal and adult repertoires.

Details on this clone: This clone's antigen is unknown. Base qualities were left out, and no much larger clone turns up one base away.

Amplification and barcoding of TCRbeta CDR3 regions were carried out by two-step multiplex PCR on the immunoSEQ human TCRbeta survey platform. Libraries were sequenced on Illumina instruments, with IgH sequenced in parallel from the same samples. The authors' analysis ran thus. To remove PCR and sequencing errors, raw reads were filtered against IMGT V, D, J definitions and grouped with a nearest-neighbor algorithm. A clone was defined by an identical nucleotide sequence, and differential abundance between tissues was tested with a Fisher exact test for each clone at a pFDR threshold of p<0.01. Clones whose frequencies were too low for statistical inference were excluded by a minimum inclusion filter of 10 in either sample. The immunoSEQ Analyzer was used for pairwise clonal comparisons, and IMGT tools were used to assess gene family usage. Held by TCRdb, this immuneACCESS table contains in-frame sequences only and omits some clones. Under half of the omission traces to an unresolved V gene where checked; the cause of the rest is unknown. V and J calls and clone size are given by that table; D and trimming were obtained from the DNA. The sample includes 85,000 to 100,000 clones, with about 78% observed a single time. The ten largest account for roughly 2% of the sample.

Including cysteine and phenylalanine, the CDR3 has 15 amino acids. The sequence is cut down to CDR3 DNA, 45 bases in frame from base 1. Trimming costs V 1 base and J 0 bases, and their ends lie 6 bases apart. From the germline V gene (reference sequence), CDR1 is LNHNV and CDR2 is YYDKDF. Genomic DNA from frozen pancreas tissue was processed for repertoire sequencing. Genomic DNA, about 2-3.2 ug, was extracted from umbilical cord blood or frozen pancreas using the DNeasy Blood and Tissue Kit. The chain couples TRBV15 to TRBJ1-4; confidence is insufficient to name the D gene. Material: pancreas tissue. The TCR originated in a male donor with IPEX syndrome. The CDR3 here reads CATSRGDSTNEKLFF. The base sequence is TGTGCCACCAGCAGAGGAGATTCAACTAATGAAAAACTGTTTTTT.